Presented here are 32 T cell receptor beta chains from one specimen sequenced in a study of T-cell memory formation after mild COVID-19. TCRdb reprocessed the 5' RACE reads with MiXCR, giving one entry per CDR3 protein. This sample yields 190,000 or so distinct CDR3 sequences, of which about a fifth are seen a single time; 20% to 25% belongs to the top ten. Sequenced input: PBMCs or a T cell subset sorted from them (not recorded which). Receptors were obtained from an adult woman who had mild COVID-19 (a few samples of this study predate the infection). Cell type and time point are not known.

The J gene is TRBJ1-1, the V gene TRBV6-2 or TRBV6-3; D uncertain. Trimming took 4 bases from V and 4 from J, leaving 10 bases between them. Germline-derived CDR1 and CDR2 are MNHEY and SVGEGT. This CDR3 comprises 13 residues. The CDR3 protein is CASSLGRVTEAFF. The CDR3 nucleotides read TGTGCCAGCAGTTTGGGGAGGGTCACTGAAGCTTTCTTT.

The V gene is TRBV19, the J gene TRBJ2-1, with a weak D call TRBD2 (6 bases). The CDR3 has 14 residues. The germline V gene encodes CDR1 LNHDA and CDR2 SQIVND (reference sequence). Deletions cut 7 bases from V and 7 bases from J, with 17 bases between. The CDR3 nucleotides are TGTGCCAGTAATTCGGGGGTAACCGGGAATGAGCAGTTCTTC. Its protein is CASNSGVTGNEQFF.

This clonotype was found a few times. V usage is TRBV12-3 or TRBV12-4 and J usage is TRBJ2-7, with TRBD2 matching 7 bases. The V segment lost 1 base and the J segment 2 bases; nucleotides outside the gene matches: 8. This CDR3 comprises 16 residues. The CDR3 DNA reads as TGTGCCAGCAGTTTAGGACTAGCCTCTCAGCCCTACGAGCAGTACTTC. Protein product: CASSLGLASQPYEQYF.

This clonotype was found a few times. This chain uses TRBV12-3 or TRBV12-4 with TRBJ2-7; tentatively, D is TRBD1 (5 bases). V was cut by 4 bases and J by 3 bases, with 13 bases left in between. The CDR3 loop spans 14 amino acids. CDR3 sequence reads: CASSWGPLGYEQYF. CDR3 bases: TGTGCCAGCAGTTGGGGCCCGTTGGGCTACGAGCAGTACTTC.

This clonotype was seen at least ten times. The V and J genes are TRBV11-3 and TRBJ2-1; perhaps TRBD2 as D (6 bases). V lost 6 bases and J lost 6, with 12 bases in between. The germline gives CDR1 SGHNT, CDR2 YENEEA. This CDR3 region has 13 residues. This CDR3 reads CASRSGLTNEQFF. Here the CDR3 DNA reads TGTGCCAGCAGATCCGGACTAACCAATGAGCAGTTCTTC. Filled out from reference TRBV11-3 and TRBJ2-1, the complete variable domain reads EAGVVQSPRYKIIEKKQPVAFWCNPISGHNTLYWYLQNLGQGPELLIRYENEEAVDDSQLPKDRFSAERLKGVDSTLKIQPAELGDSAVYLCASRSGLTNEQFFGPGTRLTVL.

The chain employs TRBV27 and TRBJ2-5, with a weak D call TRBD1 (5 bases). The CDR3 contains 16 residues. Germline assignment: CDR1 MNHEY and CDR2 SMNVEV (reference sequence). Trimming cost V 6 bases and J 4 bases, with 21 bases left between them. The CDR3 region is CASRRTPGQRLETQYF. CDR3 sequence (DNA): TGTGCCAGCAGAAGGACCCCAGGGCAACGGTTAGAGACCCAGTACTTC.

This CDR3 reads CAWGRTGGFDEQFF. The CDR3 coding sequence is TGTGCCTGGGGACGGACAGGGGGTTTTGATGAGCAGTTCTTC. This rearrangement joins TRBV30 to TRBJ2-1; 10 bases align to TRBD1. The germline gives CDR1 GTSNPN, CDR2 SVGIG (reference sequence). The CDR3 runs to 14 residues. V shed 5 bases and J 8 bases; nucleotides not matched to a gene: 9.

This clonotype has more than one count but fewer than ten. The rearrangement links TRBV5-1 to TRBJ2-7, with 9 bases lining up with TRBD2. CDR1 and CDR2 from the germline V gene are SGHRS and YFSETQ. The ends lost 3 bases at V and 2 bases at J; junction bases unmatched: 9. The CDR3 length is 16 residues. The CDR3 sequence is CASSSYTGTSTYEQYF. The CDR3 coding sequence is TGCGCCAGCAGCTCATATACCGGGACTAGCACCTACGAGCAGTACTTC.

This clonotype was counted many times. V is TRBV27 and J is TRBJ2-7; D perhaps matches TRBD2 (6 bases). V was pared by 5 bases and J by 2 bases, with 16 bases between. Germline CDR1 and CDR2: MNHEY and SMNVEV (reference sequence). The CDR3 consists of 15 residues. The CDR3 loop reads CASSPVRLVPYEQYF. DNA of the CDR3: TGTGCCAGCAGTCCCGTAAGACTAGTTCCCTACGAGCAGTACTTC.

This clonotype occurred a few times. This sequence joins TRBV12-3 or TRBV12-4 and TRBJ2-3; 10 positions match TRBD2. The trim removed 3 bases at V and 4 bases at J, leaving 4 bases unmatched. CDR3 length: 15 amino acids. The CDR3 bases are TGTGCCAGCAGTTTCGAGCGGGGGGGATCAGATACGCAGTATTTT. The encoded protein is CASSFERGGSDTQYF.

The chain links TRBV7-6 to TRBJ2-5; 7 bases line up with TRBD1. Germline lookup yields CDR1 SGHVS and CDR2 FNYEAQ. CDR3 length: 16 amino acids. After removal of 5 bases from V and 3 bases from J, the junction contained 12 bases not matched to a gene. This CDR3 reads CASSPVPGQSKETQYF. The DNA of the CDR3 is TGTGCCAGCAGCCCCGTACCGGGACAGTCTAAAGAGACCCAGTACTTC.

The chain uses TRBV11-3 and TRBJ1-2; the D is unclear. Looked up from germline, CDR1 is SGHNT and CDR2 is YENEEA. With 3 bases removed from V and 4 bases from J, the gap between germline ends came to 18 bases. This CDR3 has 16 residues. This chain's CDR3 is CASSFLDLGKFYGYTF. The CDR3, as DNA: TGTGCCAGCAGCTTCCTGGACCTCGGAAAGTTCTATGGCTACACCTTC.

This clonotype was observed a handful of times. The rearrangement uses TRBV6-5 and TRBJ1-1, with 7 bases identical to TRBD1. The CDR3 has 14 amino acids. CDR1 is MNHEY, CDR2 SVGAGI, per germline. V shed 5 bases and J 0 bases; nucleotides not matched to a gene: 3. The chain's CDR3 is CASSKGAMNTEAFF. The CDR3 nucleotides are TGTGCCAGCAGTAAGGGGGCGATGAACACTGAAGCTTTCTTT.

This clonotype was detected only a few times. The chain is built from TRBV6-2 or TRBV6-3 and TRBJ2-2; D might be TRBD1 or TRBD2, each matching 6 bases. Trimming shortened V by 6 bases and J by 2 bases, and 13 bases separated the two germline ends. The CDR3 runs to 15 residues. Germline CDR1 reads MNHEY; CDR2 reads SVGEGT. Here the CDR3 DNA reads TGTGCCAGCAGACCGGTCGGGGGCAACACCGGGGAGCTGTTTTTT. Its protein product is CASRPVGGNTGELFF.

This clonotype occurred a few times. The gene calls are TRBV15 and TRBJ2-3, with TRBD1 matching 8 bases. The CDR3 is 18 residues long. V dropped 0 bases and J dropped 1; count of bases not matched to a gene: 9. Per the germline V gene, CDR1 is LNHNV and CDR2 is YYDKDF (reference sequence). CDR3 protein: CATSRDDRGAGGTDTQYF. CDR3 DNA: TGTGCCACCAGCAGAGACGACAGGGGAGCAGGGGGCACAGATACGCAGTATTTT.

The V and J genes are TRBV9 and TRBJ2-1; TRBD1 matches 9 bases. This CDR3 comprises 12 residues. The germline V gene has CDR1 SGDLS and CDR2 YYNGEE. The V and J ends lost 2 bases and 14 bases, in that order; junction bases with no gene match: 5. The CDR3 DNA follows: TGTGCCAGCAGCGTGAGACAGGGGGAAAAGTTCTTC. The encoded protein is CASSVRQGEKFF.

This clonotype was counted only a few times. The gene calls are TRBV5-1 and TRBJ2-1; 9 positions agree with TRBD1. J lost 8 bases, V lost 4 bases, and 10 bases had no gene match. Per the germline V gene, CDR1 is SGHRS and CDR2 is YFSETQ. The CDR3 totals 15 residues. CDR3 nucleotides: TGCGCCAGCAGCGTTCCCGGGACAGGGCAGGATGAGCAGTTCTTC. Its translation is CASSVPGTGQDEQFF.

V is TRBV12-3 or TRBV12-4 and J is TRBJ2-1; TRBD1 aligns across 7 bases. CDR3 length equals 12 residues. The junction had 6 bases not matched to a gene; V was cut back by 4 bases and J by 12 bases. Here the CDR3 DNA reads TGTGCCAGCAGTTCTACCCGGACAGGGCAGTTCTTC. Translating gives CASSSTRTGQFF.

The V call is TRBV9, the J call TRBJ2-2; 11 nucleotides align to TRBD2. Germline CDR1 SGDLS, CDR2 YYNGEE. J was trimmed by 4 bases and V by 3 bases; bases with no gene match: 8. The CDR3 runs 17 residues. The CDR3 region is CASSEASGGPGTGELFF. DNA for the CDR3: TGTGCCAGCAGCGAGGCTAGCGGGGGGCCAGGCACCGGGGAGCTGTTTTTT.

The chain links TRBV6-4 to TRBJ2-1, with D perhaps TRBD1 or TRBD2 (5 bases each). This CDR3 has 14 residues. The V end was cut by 4 bases, the J end by 6 bases, with 13 bases between. Germline V lookup: CDR1 MRHNA, CDR2 SNTAGT. As DNA, the CDR3 is TGTGCCAGCAGTGCAGGGACCACTTCCAATGAGCAGTTCTTC. Its translation: CASSAGTTSNEQFF.

The chain recombines TRBV6-5 with TRBJ2-7; TRBD1 matches 9 bases. V gave up 0 bases and J gave up 2 bases; unmatched junction bases: 8. Per germline, CDR1 MNHEY and CDR2 SVGAGI. This CDR3 spans 17 amino acids. CDR3 protein: CASSYSLPGQGPYEQYF. CDR3 sequence (DNA): TGTGCCAGCAGTTACTCACTCCCGGGACAGGGACCCTACGAGCAGTACTTC.

This clonotype has more than one count but fewer than ten. The genes are TRBV7-8 and TRBJ1-1; 9 positions agree with TRBD1. CDR3 length: 13 residues. Germline CDR1 is SGHVS and CDR2 is FQNEAQ. Trimming took 4 bases from V and 6 from J; bases not matched to a gene: 3. CDR3 amino acids: CASSSTGGPEAFF. The CDR3 DNA reads as TGTGCCAGCAGCTCGACAGGGGGGCCTGAAGCTTTCTTT.

This clonotype was picked up a small number of times. The chain is built from TRBV4-1 and TRBJ2-3, with 12 bases identical to TRBD2. The CDR3 has 16 residues. Germline values: CDR1 MGHRA, CDR2 YSYEKL. Unmatched junction bases numbered 4, after V lost 4 bases and J lost 2 bases. Here the CDR3 reads CASSLLAGGDTDTQYF. CDR3 coding DNA: TGCGCCAGCAGCCTACTAGCGGGGGGCGACACAGATACGCAGTATTTT.

This clonotype was picked up many times. V gene TRBV11-2 combines with J gene TRBJ2-7; D unresolved. Germline-derived CDR1 and CDR2 are SGHAT and FQNNGV. The CDR3 length is 13 residues. V was cut by 1 base and J by 1 base, with 5 bases left in between. The CDR3 DNA follows: TGTGCCAGCAGCTTAGGGGTATCCTACGAGCAGTACTTC. Protein: CASSLGVSYEQYF.

The chain links TRBV7-9 to TRBJ1-2; TRBD1 matches at 7 bases. Germline V gene lookup returns CDR1 SEHNR and CDR2 FQNEAQ (reference sequence). The ends lost 5 bases at V and 3 bases at J; junction bases unmatched: 9. The CDR3 is 15 residues long. The CDR3 loop is CASSLDPGGYYGYTF. The CDR3 DNA reads as TGTGCCAGCAGCCTCGACCCAGGGGGGTACTATGGCTACACCTTC.

The rearrangement links TRBV4-3 to TRBJ2-1, with 10 positions matching TRBD1. Per germline, CDR1 LGHNA and CDR2 YSLEER. J lost 4 bases, V lost 0 bases, and 3 bases had no gene match. This CDR3 region has 16 residues. This CDR3 is CASSQDQGQGYNEQFF. The DNA for the CDR3 is TGCGCCAGCAGCCAAGATCAGGGACAGGGGTACAATGAGCAGTTCTTC.

This clonotype was seen only a few times. V usage is TRBV4-2 and J usage is TRBJ2-7; TRBD2 matches 10 bases. V was clipped by 0 bases and J by 3 bases; unmatched bases: 5. This CDR3 region has 16 residues. The germline CDR1 and CDR2 sequences are LGHNA and YNFKEQ. CDR3 in DNA: TGTGCCAGCAGCCAAGATCGGGCTAGCGGGAGCTACGAGCAGTACTTC. It translates to CASSQDRASGSYEQYF.

This chain joins TRBV19 and TRBJ2-1; TRBD2 might be the D (6 bases). There are 16 residues in the CDR3. The germline V gene has CDR1 LNHDA and CDR2 SQIVND (reference sequence). The V and J ends lost 5 bases and 4 bases respectively, with 18 bases between them. CDR3 bases: TGTGCCAGTAGTTCACTTGGGGGGTCGGCGTACAATGAGCAGTTCTTC. Amino acid sequence: CASSSLGGSAYNEQFF.

The chain combines TRBV4-2 with TRBJ2-7; 7 bases are a match to TRBD2. CDR1 is LGHNA and CDR2 is YNFKEQ in the germline V gene. V was clipped by 0 bases and J by 3 bases; unmatched bases: 5. The CDR3 has 15 residues. The DNA of the CDR3 is TGTGCCAGCAGCCAAGAGCCTGGCGGGAGCTACGAGCAGTACTTC. Amino acid sequence: CASSQEPGGSYEQYF.

V is TRBV5-1 and J is TRBJ2-5, with TRBD2 matching 13 bases. The CDR3 sequence is 17 residues long. V lost 0 bases, J lost 1 base, and 3 bases stayed unmatched. Germline values: CDR1 SGHRS, CDR2 YFSETQ. CDR3 sequence (DNA): TGCGCCAGCAGCTTGGGACTAGCGGGGGGCCTCCAAGAGACCCAGTACTTC. Amino acids: CASSLGLAGGLQETQYF.

This clonotype came up a few times. This chain uses TRBV6-2 or TRBV6-3 with TRBJ2-3, with TRBD1 as a possible D gene (5 bases). CDR1 MNHEY and CDR2 SVGEGT come from the germline V gene. The CDR3 has 15 residues. Trimming left V 2 bases short and J 4 bases short, with 13 bases between. The CDR3 DNA follows: TGTGCCAGCAGTTACGCCTGGGGCAACGCAGATACGCAGTATTTT. Its translation: CASSYAWGNADTQYF.

The genes are TRBV20-1 and TRBJ1-6; tentative D call: TRBD1 (5 bases). Trimming stripped 6 bases from V and 11 bases from J, with 11 bases between. CDR1 and CDR2 (germline): DFQATT, SNEGSKA (reference sequence). There are 11 residues in the CDR3. CDR3 sequence reads: CSALQGTPLHF. In nucleotides, the CDR3 is TGCAGTGCCCTCCAGGGAACACCCCTCCACTTT.